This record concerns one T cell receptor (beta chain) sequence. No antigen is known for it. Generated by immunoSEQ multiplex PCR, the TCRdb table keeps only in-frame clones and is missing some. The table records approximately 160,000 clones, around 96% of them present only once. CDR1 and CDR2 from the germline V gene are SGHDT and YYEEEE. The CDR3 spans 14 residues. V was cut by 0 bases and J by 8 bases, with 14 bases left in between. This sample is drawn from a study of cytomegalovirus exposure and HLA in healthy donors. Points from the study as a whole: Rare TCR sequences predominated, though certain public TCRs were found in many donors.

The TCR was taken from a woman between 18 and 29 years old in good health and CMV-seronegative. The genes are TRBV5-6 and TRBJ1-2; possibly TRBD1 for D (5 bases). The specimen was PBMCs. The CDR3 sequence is CASSLDRQGWGYTF. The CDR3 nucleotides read TGTGCCAGCAGCTTGGATAGGCAGGGTTGGGGCTACACCTTC. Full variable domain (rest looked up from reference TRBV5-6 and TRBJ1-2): DAGVTQSPTHLIKTRGQQVTLRCSPKSGHDTVSWYQQALGQGPQFIFQYYEEEERQRGNFPDRFSGHQFPNYSSELNVNALLLGDSALYLCASSLDRQGWGYTFGSGTRLTVV.